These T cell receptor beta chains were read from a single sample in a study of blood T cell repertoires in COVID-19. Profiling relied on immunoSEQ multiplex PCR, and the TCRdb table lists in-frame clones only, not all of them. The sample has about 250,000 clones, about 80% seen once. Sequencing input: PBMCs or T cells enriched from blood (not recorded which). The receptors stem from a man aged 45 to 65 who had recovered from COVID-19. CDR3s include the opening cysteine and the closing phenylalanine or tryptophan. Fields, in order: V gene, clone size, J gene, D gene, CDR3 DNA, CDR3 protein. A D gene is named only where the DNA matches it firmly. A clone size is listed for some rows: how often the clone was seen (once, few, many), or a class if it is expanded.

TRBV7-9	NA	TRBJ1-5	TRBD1	TGTGCCAGCAGCGAAACAGGGGTACAGCCCCAGCATTTT	CASSETGVQPQHF
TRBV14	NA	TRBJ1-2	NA	TGTGCCAGCAGCCAAGGGGAGGGAATTTGGTATGGCTACACCTTC	CASSQGEGIWYGYTF
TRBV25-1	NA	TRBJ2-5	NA	TGTGCCAGCGGCGCCGGGAGCTCCCAAGAGACCCAGTACTTC	CASGAGSSQETQYF
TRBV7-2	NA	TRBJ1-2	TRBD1	TGTGCCAGCAGCTTAGGGCCAGGGGGCGGCTACACCTTC	CASSLGPGGGYTF
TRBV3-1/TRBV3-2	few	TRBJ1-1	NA	TGTGCCAGCAGCTTGAGTGAGGCTTTCTTT	CASSLSEAFF
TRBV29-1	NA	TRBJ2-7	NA	TGCAGCGCCTGTGAGGCCCTCTCCTACGAGCAGTACTTC	CSACEALSYEQYF
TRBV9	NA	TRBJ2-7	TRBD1	TGTGCCAGCAGCGAGGCCGGGACAGTGCCCTACGAGCAGTACTTC	CASSEAGTVPYEQYF
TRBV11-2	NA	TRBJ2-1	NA	TGTGCCAGCAGCAGTGACTGGCTAGACTACAATGAGCAGTTCTTC	CASSSDWLDYNEQFF
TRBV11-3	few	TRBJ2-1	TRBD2	TGTGCCAGCAGCTTAGGTAAGGGACTAGCGGGGATCCCTGAGCAGTTCTTC	CASSLGKGLAGIPEQFF
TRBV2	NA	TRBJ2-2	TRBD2	TGTGCCAGCAGTGCAGAGCGGGAGGGCACCGGGGAGCTGTTTTTT	CASSAEREGTGELFF
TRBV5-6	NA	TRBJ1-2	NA	TGTGCCAGCAGCTTGAGACAGACTAACTATGGCTACACCTTC	CASSLRQTNYGYTF
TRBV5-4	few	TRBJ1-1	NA	TGTGCCAGCCAGAGACAGATGAACACTGAAGCTTTCTTT	CASQRQMNTEAFF
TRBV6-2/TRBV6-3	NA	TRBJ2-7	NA	TGTGCCAGCAGCCGGGCCTCCTACGAGCAGTACTTC	CASSRASYEQYF
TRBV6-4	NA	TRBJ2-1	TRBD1	TGTGCCAGCTCTAGGGGGGGACAGGGGGAGAATGAGCAGTTCTTC	CASSRGGQGENEQFF
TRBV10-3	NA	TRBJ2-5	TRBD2	TGTGCCATCAGTCAAGCGGGAGAGAGGGGGACCCAGTACTTC	CAISQAGERGTQYF
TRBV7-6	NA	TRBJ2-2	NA	TGTGCCAGCAGCTCTAACCCGATTGGGTCGGGTTACACCGGGGAGCTGTTTTTT	CASSSNPIGSGYTGELFF
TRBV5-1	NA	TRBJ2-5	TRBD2	TGCGCCAGCAGCTTGGACGGGAGGAGGCAAGAGACCCAGTACTTC	CASSLDGRRQETQYF
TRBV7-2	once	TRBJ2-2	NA	TGTGCCAGCAGCTTAGGTTCAGGGGCGCCTTGGACCGGGGAGCTGTTTTTT	CASSLGSGAPWTGELFF
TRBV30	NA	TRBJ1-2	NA	TGTGCCTGGAGTATCGGGGTGGGAAACTATGGCTACACCTTC	CAWSIGVGNYGYTF
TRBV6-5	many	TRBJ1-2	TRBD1	TGTGCCAGCAACTCGGACAGGGCCCGCGGCTACACCTTC	CASNSDRARGYTF
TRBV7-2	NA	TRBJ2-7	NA	TGTGCCAGCAGCTTACGGGTCGACGAGCAGTACTTC	CASSLRVDEQYF
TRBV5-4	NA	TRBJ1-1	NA	TGTGCCAGCAGCCGATCCGGGGAGTCGGGCACTGAAGCTTTCTTT	CASSRSGESGTEAFF
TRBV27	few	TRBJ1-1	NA	TGTGCCAGCAGTTTCGGTCGTTGGAACACTGAAGCTTTCTTT	CASSFGRWNTEAFF
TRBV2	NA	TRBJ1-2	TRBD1	TGTGCCAGCATTCAGGGGGGTACCTATGGCTACACCTTC	CASIQGGTYGYTF
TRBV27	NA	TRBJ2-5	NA	TGTGCCAGCAGCCCGTCCAGGGGAAAGGAGACCCAGTACTTC	CASSPSRGKETQYF
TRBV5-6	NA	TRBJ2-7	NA	TGTGCCAGCAGCTTTAAGGAGAGGGAGTACTTC	CASSFKEREYF
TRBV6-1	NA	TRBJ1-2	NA	TGTGCCAGCAGTGAAGCGGGGGGGATTAACTATGGCTACACCTTC	CASSEAGGINYGYTF
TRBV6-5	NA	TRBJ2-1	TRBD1	TGTGCCAGCAGTTACAGGGGACAGGGGGTAAATGAGCAGTTCTTC	CASSYRGQGVNEQFF
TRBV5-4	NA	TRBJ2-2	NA	TGTGCCAGCAGCACGGGGTACACCGGGGAGCTGTTTTTT	CASSTGYTGELFF
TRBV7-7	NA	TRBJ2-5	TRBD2	TGTGCTAGCAGCTCTGGGGGACTAGCGGGGGGAGGAGAGACCCAGTACTTC	CASSSGGLAGGGETQYF
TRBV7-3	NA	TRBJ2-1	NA	TGTGCCAGCAGCCCCAGCGCGGGGACAGCCTACAATGAGCAGTTCTTC	CASSPSAGTAYNEQFF
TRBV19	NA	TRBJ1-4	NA	TGTGCCAGTAGCCGGTATGAAAAACTGTTTTTT	CASSRYEKLFF
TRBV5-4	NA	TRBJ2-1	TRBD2	TGTGCCAGCAGCCTCCGCCGGCTAGCGGACAATGAGCAGTTCTTC	CASSLRRLADNEQFF
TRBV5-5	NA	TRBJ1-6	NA	TGTGCCAGCAGTGAGACAGGCGCCTATAATTCACCCCTCCACTTT	CASSETGAYNSPLHF
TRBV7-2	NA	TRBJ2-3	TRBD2	TGTGCCAGCAGCCTCGGACTAGCGGGGGGGTCGCAGTATTTT	CASSLGLAGGSQYF
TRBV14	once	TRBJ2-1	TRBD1	TGTGCCAGCAGCCCTTACCGGGACAGGGTGAATGAGCAGTTCTTC	CASSPYRDRVNEQFF
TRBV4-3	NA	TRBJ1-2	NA	TGCGCCAGCAGCCAAGGGGGGGGGACGACCGGATTTGGCTACACCTTC	CASSQGGGTTGFGYTF
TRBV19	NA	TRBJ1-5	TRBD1	TGTGCCAGTAGGTATAGGGACAGGGCCGATCAGCCCCAGCATTTT	CASRYRDRADQPQHF
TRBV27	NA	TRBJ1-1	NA	TGTGCCAGCAGTTTATTAGCCAGGGCGAACACTGAAGCTTTCTTT	CASSLLARANTEAFF
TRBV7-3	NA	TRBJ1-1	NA	TGTGCCAGCAGCCTTGTGGGGGCGAACACTGAAGCTTTCTTT	CASSLVGANTEAFF